This entry concerns a single T cell receptor (beta chain). This specimen comes from a study of shared clonotypes between healthy human individuals. The assay was immunoSEQ multiplex PCR, and TCRdb's table has in-frame clones only and misses some. The profile shows roughly 2.2 million clones, roughly 90% of them singletons. The length of the CDR3 is 15 residues. V was trimmed by 0 bases and J by 1 base, leaving 9 bases between them. CDR1 is MNHEY, CDR2 SMNVEV, per germline (reference sequence). The sequence was collected from a man younger than 30 in good health. Some clones in this sample may be carry-over from other donors' samples. The specimen was naive CD4+ T cells from PBMCs. As for subset: CD45RA+ positively selected. V and J are TRBV27 and TRBJ1-2; a possible D gene is TRBD1 (6 bases). The CDR3 here is CASSLSAGVNYGYTF. CDR3 nucleotides: TGTGCCAGCAGTTTATCGGCAGGGGTTAACTATGGCTACACCTTC.